This T cell receptor beta chain is drawn from a study of cytomegalovirus exposure and HLA in healthy donors. This PCR relied on a set of 60 Vbeta primers and 13 Jbeta primers. Profiling relied on immunoSEQ multiplex PCR, and the TCRdb table lists in-frame clones only, not all of them. Of roughly 130,000 clones detected, 80% appear once; the ten largest clones hold roughly 3.5%. V shed 3 bases and J shed 1 base, with 16 bases lying between them. The CDR3 extends over 16 amino acids. Germline CDR1 is SGDLS and CDR2 is YYNGEE. This clone was found a few times. The TCR comes from a male donor in good health and CMV-seronegative. Sequenced: PBMCs. The V gene is TRBV9, the J gene TRBJ2-5; possibly TRBD2 for D (6 bases). The CDR3 nucleotides read TGTGCCAGCAGCGCTAGCGTCGTGGCGTTCCAAGAGACCCAGTACTTC. It is translated as CASSASVVAFQETQYF.